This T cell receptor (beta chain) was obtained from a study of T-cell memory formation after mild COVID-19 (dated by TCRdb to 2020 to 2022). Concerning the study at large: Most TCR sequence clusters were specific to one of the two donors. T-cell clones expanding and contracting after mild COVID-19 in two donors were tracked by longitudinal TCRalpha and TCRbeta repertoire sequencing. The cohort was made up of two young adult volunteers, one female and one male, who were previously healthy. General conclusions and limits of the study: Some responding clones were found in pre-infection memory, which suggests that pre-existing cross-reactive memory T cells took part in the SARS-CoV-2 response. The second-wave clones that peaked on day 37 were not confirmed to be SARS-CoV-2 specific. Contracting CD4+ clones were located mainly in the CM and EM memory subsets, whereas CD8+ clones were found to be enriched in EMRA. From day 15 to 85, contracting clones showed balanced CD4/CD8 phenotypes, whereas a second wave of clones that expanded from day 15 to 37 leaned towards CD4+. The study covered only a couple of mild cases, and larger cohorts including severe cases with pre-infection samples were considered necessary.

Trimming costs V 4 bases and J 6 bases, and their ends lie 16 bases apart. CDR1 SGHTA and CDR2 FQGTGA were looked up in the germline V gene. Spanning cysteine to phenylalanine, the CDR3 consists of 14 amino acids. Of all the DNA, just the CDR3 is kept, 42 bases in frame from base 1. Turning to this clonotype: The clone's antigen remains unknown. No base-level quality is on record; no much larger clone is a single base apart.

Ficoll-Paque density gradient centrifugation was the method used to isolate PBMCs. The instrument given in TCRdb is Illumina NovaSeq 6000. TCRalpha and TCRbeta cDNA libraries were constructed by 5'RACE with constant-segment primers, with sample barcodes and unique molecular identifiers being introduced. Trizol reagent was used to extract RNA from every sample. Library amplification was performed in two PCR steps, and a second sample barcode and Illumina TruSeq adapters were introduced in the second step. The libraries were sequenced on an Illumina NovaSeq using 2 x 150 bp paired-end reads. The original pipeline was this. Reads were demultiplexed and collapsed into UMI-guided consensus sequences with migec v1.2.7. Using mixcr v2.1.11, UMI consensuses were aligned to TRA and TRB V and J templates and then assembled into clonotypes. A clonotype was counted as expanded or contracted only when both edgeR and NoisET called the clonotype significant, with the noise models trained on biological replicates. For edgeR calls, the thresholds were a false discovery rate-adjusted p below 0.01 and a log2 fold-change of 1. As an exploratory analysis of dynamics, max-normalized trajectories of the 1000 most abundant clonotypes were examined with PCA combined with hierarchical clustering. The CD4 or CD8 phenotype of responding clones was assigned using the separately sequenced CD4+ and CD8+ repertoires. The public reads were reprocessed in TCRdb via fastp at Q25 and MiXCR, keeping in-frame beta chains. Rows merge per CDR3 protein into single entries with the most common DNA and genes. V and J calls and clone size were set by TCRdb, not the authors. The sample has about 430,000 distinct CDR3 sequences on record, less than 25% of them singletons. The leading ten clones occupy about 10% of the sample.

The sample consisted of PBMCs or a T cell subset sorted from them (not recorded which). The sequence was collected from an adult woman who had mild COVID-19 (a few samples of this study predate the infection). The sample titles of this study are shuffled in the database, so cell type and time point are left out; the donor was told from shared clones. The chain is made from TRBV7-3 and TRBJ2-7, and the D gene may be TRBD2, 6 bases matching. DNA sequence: TGTGCCAGCAGCTCTTCGGTCCTGGGAGGCGAGCAGTACTTC. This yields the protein CASSSSVLGGEQYF.